This is a list of T cell receptor beta chains from one sample in a study of T-cell reconstitution after alpha-beta-depleted transplantation in children. TCRdb re-analysed the PCR reads in MiXCR, keeping a single row per CDR3 protein. The repertoire includes 200,000 to 250,000 distinct CDR3 sequences, approximately 8% of them detected once, and roughly 5.8% sits in the top ten. The material sequenced was PBMCs, mostly from graft donor cells, taken 180 days after TCRalphabeta/CD19-depleted stem cell transplant. These receptors were obtained from a male patient under 18 who had a stem cell transplant for acute lymphoblastic leukemia, so the T cells may come from the graft donor. The CDR3 runs from the conserved cysteine through the conserved F or W. Each record gives: CDR3 protein, CDR3 DNA, J gene, D gene, clone size, V gene. D genes are given only for firm matches. Clone size is not always given. Where it is, it says once, few, many or a class for expanded clones.

CAISESFSGDEQYF TGTGCCATCAGTGAGTCGTTTAGCGGGGACGAGCAGTACTTC TRBJ2-7 TRBD2 many TRBV10-3
CSARDRQLGKTEAFF TGCAGTGCTAGAGACCGACAACTTGGGAAAACTGAAGCTTTCTTT TRBJ1-1 NA many TRBV20-1
CASYSPQKGGYNEQFF TGTGCCAGCTATTCCCCCCAGAAGGGTGGGTACAATGAGCAGTTCTTC TRBJ2-1 NA many TRBV7-9
CSAGGKLTYEQYF TGCAGCGCAGGTGGGAAGTTGACCTACGAGCAGTACTTC TRBJ2-7 NA many TRBV29-1
CASTFLGGNTEAFF TGTGCCAGCACGTTTCTGGGGGGTAACACTGAAGCTTTCTTT TRBJ1-1 NA many TRBV6-5
CASSLRDNYGYTF TGTGCCAGCAGCTTGAGGGATAACTATGGCTACACCTTC TRBJ1-2 NA many TRBV5-5
CASSGGTSGPYEQYF TGTGCCAGCAGCGGAGGGACTAGCGGACCCTACGAGCAGTACTTC TRBJ2-7 TRBD2 many TRBV9
CASSPDDTYKNIQYF TGTGCCAGCAGCCCTGACGACACCTACAAAAACATTCAGTACTTC TRBJ2-4 NA many TRBV7-9
CASEANTGELFF TGCGCCAGCGAAGCGAACACCGGGGAGCTGTTTTTT TRBJ2-2 NA NA TRBV10-1
CASSPRLAGYTGELFF TGTGCCAGCAGCCCCCGACTAGCGGGGTACACCGGGGAGCTGTTTTTT TRBJ2-2 TRBD2 many TRBV7-2
CASSPVGARYEQYF TGTGCCAGCTCACCGGTGGGGGCCAGATACGAGCAGTACTTC TRBJ2-7 NA many TRBV18
CASSFSAKNIQYF TGTGCCAGCAGTTTTTCGGCCAAAAACATTCAGTACTTC TRBJ2-4 NA many TRBV27
CASSYLPGGENIQYF TGTGCCAGCAGTTACCTGCCCGGCGGGGAAAACATTCAGTACTTC TRBJ2-4 NA many TRBV6-5
CASSSTGVDTQYF TGTGCCAGCAGTTCTACAGGGGTAGATACGCAGTATTTT TRBJ2-3 TRBD1 many TRBV3-1
CAISEGTGPQETQYF TGTGCCATCAGTGAGGGGACAGGCCCTCAAGAGACCCAGTACTTC TRBJ2-5 TRBD1 many TRBV10-3
CASSLAKGGVGSGANVLTF TGTGCCAGCAGCTTAGCTAAAGGGGGCGTGGGAAGTGGGGCCAACGTCCTGACTTTC TRBJ2-6 TRBD1 many TRBV7-8
CASSQELGIGEQPQHF TGTGCCAGCAGCCAAGAGCTGGGGATAGGTGAGCAGCCCCAGCATTTT TRBJ1-5 NA NA TRBV3-1
CSARVGTSGSNEQFF TGCAGTGCTAGAGTAGGGACTAGCGGGAGTAATGAGCAGTTCTTC TRBJ2-1 TRBD2 many TRBV20-1
CSARLDNYNEQFF TGCAGTGCTAGATTGGACAACTACAATGAGCAGTTCTTC TRBJ2-1 NA many TRBV20-1
CSARDHQGKRGTEAFF TGCAGTGCTAGAGATCATCAGGGGAAAAGAGGGACTGAAGCTTTCTTT TRBJ1-1 NA many TRBV20-1
CASSYSWTGELFF TGTGCCAGCAGTTACTCCTGGACCGGGGAGCTGTTTTTT TRBJ2-2 NA many TRBV6-2/TRBV6-3
CASSERAGDGYTF TGTGCCAGCAGTGAAAGGGCAGGGGATGGCTACACCTTC TRBJ1-2 NA many TRBV25-1
CASGIRGYTF TGCGCCAGCGGCATTAGGGGCTACACCTTC TRBJ1-2 NA many TRBV4-3
CATSVGASGTDTQYF TGTGCCACCAGTGTGGGGGCATCAGGCACAGATACGCAGTATTTT TRBJ2-3 NA many TRBV24-1